The following is a TCR beta chain sequence with its context. Its antigen remains unknown. Germline and junction disagree at one end, which may indicate a read error. This sample is drawn from a study of cytomegalovirus exposure and HLA in healthy donors. Study outcomes and limitations: There were some public TCRs occurring in many donors, but most TCR sequences were rare. Among the sequence variants, a highly shared cluster was likely an artifact of sequencing. In a later analysis, most CMV-associated TCR beta chains appeared HLA-restricted.

PCR used 60 Vbeta primers and 13 Jbeta primers. Assay used: immunoSEQ multiplex PCR; TCRdb lists only in-frame clones, some missing. The table lists more than 150,000 clones, 82% of them singletons. Sequencing was done on a sample of PBMCs. The clonotype was recovered from a woman aged 50 to 60 in good health and CMV-seropositive.

The CDR3 DNA reads TGCGCCAGCAGGCAAGACGAGGCCAGGGGTCCCGATCGCTCTGGAAACACCATATATTTT. Residues: CASRQDEARGPDRSGNTIYF. The V call is TRBV4-1, the J call TRBJ1-3; D may be TRBD1 (6 bases). Germline V gives CDR1 MGHRA, CDR2 YSYEKL. The CDR3 contains 20 residues.